The clone carrying this T cell receptor beta chain was counted only a few times. The target antigen is unknown. PCR employed 60 Vbeta and 13 Jbeta primers. Generated by immunoSEQ multiplex PCR, the TCRdb table keeps only in-frame clones and is missing some. The table has about 110,000 clones, just over 70% seen once; the top ten hold about 0.84%. These data are taken from a study of cytomegalovirus exposure and HLA in healthy donors. Overall study results and limits: It was shown in a later analysis that HLA-associated TCR beta chains were more clonally expanded than other, equally common chains.

Germline CDR1 MDHEN, CDR2 SYDVKM. The CDR3 is 18 residues long. V dropped 6 bases and J dropped 3; count of bases not matched to a gene: 17. This TCR was recovered from a boy aged 5-17 years in good health and CMV-seronegative. The sequencing sample was made of PBMCs. V usage is TRBV28 and J usage is TRBJ2-1; 7 bases agree with TRBD2. CDR3 DNA sequence: TGTGCCAGCAGACCTCCGAGAGTCGCGGGAGTGGACTACAATGAGCAGTTCTTC. Its translation: CASRPPRVAGVDYNEQFF.